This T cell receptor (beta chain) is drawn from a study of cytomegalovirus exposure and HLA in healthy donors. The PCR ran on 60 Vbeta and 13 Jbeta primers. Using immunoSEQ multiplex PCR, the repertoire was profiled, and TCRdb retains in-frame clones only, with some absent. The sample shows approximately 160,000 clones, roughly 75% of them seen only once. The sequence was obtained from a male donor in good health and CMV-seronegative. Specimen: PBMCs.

The DNA for the CDR3 is TGTGCCAGCAGTTTCGCCGGGACTAGCGGGAGCAATGAGCAGTTCTTC. This codes for CASSFAGTSGSNEQFF. The rearrangement links TRBV28 to TRBJ2-1; 14 positions match TRBD2. The CDR3 runs 16 residues. The junction had 4 bases not matched to a gene; V was cut back by 3 bases and J by 6 bases. Germline values: CDR1 MDHEN, CDR2 SYDVKM. The whole variable domain, remainder taken from reference TRBV28 and TRBJ2-1, is DVKVTQSSRYLVKRTGEKVFLECVQDMDHENMFWYRQDPGLGLRLIYFSYDVKMKEKGDIPEGYSVSREKKERFSLILESASTNQTSMYLCASSFAGTSGSNEQFFGPGTRLTVL.